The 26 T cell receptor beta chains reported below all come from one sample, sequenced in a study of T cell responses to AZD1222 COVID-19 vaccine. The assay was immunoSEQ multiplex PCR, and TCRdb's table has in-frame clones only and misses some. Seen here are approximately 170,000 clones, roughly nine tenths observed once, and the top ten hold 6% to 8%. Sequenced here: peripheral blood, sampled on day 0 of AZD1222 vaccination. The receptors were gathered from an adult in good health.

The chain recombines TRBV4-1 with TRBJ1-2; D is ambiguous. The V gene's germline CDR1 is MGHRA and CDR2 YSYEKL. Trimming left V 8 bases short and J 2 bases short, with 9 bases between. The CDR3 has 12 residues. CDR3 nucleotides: TGCGCCAGCGCTGGTCGAAACTATGGCTACACCTTC. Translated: CASAGRNYGYTF.

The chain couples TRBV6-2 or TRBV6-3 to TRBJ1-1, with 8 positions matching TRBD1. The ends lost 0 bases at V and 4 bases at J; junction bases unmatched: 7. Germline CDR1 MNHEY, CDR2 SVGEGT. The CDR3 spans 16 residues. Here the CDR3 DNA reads TGTGCCAGCAGTTACTCGGCGGACAGGGTTGGCACTGAAGCTTTCTTT. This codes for CASSYSADRVGTEAFF.

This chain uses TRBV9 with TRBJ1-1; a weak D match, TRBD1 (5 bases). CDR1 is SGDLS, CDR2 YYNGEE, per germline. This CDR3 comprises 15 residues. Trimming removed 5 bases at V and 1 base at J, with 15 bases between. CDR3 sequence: CASSTLGVRNTEAFF. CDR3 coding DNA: TGTGCCAGCAGTACTCTAGGGGTGAGGAACACTGAAGCTTTCTTT.

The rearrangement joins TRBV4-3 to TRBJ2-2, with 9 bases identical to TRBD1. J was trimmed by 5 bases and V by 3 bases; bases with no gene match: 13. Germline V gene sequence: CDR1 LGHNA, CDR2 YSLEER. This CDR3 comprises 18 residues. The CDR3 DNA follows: TGCGCCAGCAGCCATATTATAGGGACAGGGAGGTTTACCGGGGAGCTGTTTTTT. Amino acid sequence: CASSHIIGTGRFTGELFF.

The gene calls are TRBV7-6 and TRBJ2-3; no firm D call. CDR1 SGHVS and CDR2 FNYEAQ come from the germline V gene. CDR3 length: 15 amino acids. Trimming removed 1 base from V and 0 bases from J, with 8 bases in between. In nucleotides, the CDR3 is TGTGCCAGCAGCTTAGACCCGTCTAGCACAGATACGCAGTATTTT. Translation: CASSLDPSSTDTQYF.

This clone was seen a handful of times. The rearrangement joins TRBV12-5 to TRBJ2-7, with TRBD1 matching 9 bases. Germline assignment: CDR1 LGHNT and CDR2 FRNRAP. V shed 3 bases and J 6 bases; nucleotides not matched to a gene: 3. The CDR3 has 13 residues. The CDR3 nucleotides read TGTGCTAGTGGTTTTGGACAGGGGTTCGAGCAGTACGTC. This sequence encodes CASGFGQGFEQYV.

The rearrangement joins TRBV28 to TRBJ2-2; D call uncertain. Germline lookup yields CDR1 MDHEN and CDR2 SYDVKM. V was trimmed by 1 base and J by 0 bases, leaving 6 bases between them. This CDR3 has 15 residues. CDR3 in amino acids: CASSLFPANTGELFF. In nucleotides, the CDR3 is TGTGCCAGCAGTTTATTCCCAGCGAACACCGGGGAGCTGTTTTTT. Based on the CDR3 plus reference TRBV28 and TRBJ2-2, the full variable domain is DVKVTQSSRYLVKRTGEKVFLECVQDMDHENMFWYRQDPGLGLRLIYFSYDVKMKEKGDIPEGYSVSREKKERFSLILESASTNQTSMYLCASSLFPANTGELFFGEGSRLTVL.

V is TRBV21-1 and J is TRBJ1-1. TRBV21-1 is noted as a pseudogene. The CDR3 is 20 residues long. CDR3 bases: TGTGCCAGCAGCAAAGGGGGGGGCAGGACACCTAAGCAAATGAACACTGAAGCTTTCTTT. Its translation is CASSKGGGRTPKQMNTEAFF.

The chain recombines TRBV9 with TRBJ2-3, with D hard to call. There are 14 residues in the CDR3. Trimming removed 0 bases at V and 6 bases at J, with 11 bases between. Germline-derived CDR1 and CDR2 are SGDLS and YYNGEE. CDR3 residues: CASSVGNPLDTQYF. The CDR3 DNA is TGTGCCAGCAGCGTAGGGAACCCCCTGGATACGCAGTATTTT.

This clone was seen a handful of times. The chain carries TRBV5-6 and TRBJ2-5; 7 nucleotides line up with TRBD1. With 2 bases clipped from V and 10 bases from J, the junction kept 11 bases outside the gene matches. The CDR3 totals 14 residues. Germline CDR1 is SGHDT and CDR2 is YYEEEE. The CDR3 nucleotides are TGTGCCAGCAGCTTCGAGTCGGACAGGTGGGGCCAGTACTTC. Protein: CASSFESDRWGQYF.

CDR3 amino acids: CASSRPLAGDQETQYF. The CDR3 DNA reads as TGTGCCAGCAGCCGGCCCCTAGCGGGGGACCAAGAGACCCAGTACTTC. The chain joins TRBV5-4 to TRBJ2-5; 10 nucleotides match TRBD2. Germline CDR1 SGHNT, CDR2 YYREEE (reference sequence). With 4 bases clipped from V and 0 bases from J, the junction kept 6 bases outside the gene matches. This CDR3 spans 16 amino acids.

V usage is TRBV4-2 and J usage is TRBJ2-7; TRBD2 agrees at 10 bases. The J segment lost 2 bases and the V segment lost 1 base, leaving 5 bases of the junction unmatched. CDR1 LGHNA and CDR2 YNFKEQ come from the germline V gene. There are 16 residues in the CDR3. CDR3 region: CASSQGLAGGTYEQYF. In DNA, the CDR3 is TGTGCCAGCAGCCAAGGGTTAGCGGGGGGTACCTACGAGCAGTACTTC.

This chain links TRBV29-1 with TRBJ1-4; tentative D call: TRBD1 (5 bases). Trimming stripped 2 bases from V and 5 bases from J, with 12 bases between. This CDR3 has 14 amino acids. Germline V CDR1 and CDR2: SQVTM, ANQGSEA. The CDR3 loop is CSVEPRGENEKLFF. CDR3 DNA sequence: TGCAGCGTTGAACCACGGGGGGAGAATGAAAAACTGTTTTTT.

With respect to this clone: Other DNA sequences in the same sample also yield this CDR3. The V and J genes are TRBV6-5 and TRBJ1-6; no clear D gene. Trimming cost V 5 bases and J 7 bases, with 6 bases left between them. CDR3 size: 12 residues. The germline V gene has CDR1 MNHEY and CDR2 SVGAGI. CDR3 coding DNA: TGTGCCAGCAGTCGCGGAAATTCACCCCTCCACTTT. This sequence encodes CASSRGNSPLHF.

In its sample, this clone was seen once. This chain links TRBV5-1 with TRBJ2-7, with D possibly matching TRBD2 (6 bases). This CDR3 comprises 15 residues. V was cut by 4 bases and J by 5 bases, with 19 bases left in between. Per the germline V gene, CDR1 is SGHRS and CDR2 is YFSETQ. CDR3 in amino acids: CASSRGGLANHEQYV. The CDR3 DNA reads TGCGCCAGCAGCCGGGGTGGGCTAGCGAACCACGAGCAGTACGTC.

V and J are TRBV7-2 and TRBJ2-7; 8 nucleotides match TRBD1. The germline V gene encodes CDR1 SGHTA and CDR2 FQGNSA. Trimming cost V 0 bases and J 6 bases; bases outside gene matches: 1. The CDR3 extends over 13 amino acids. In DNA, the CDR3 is TGTGCCAGCAGCTTAGCCCAGGGGGCCGAGCAGTACGTC. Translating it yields CASSLAQGAEQYV.

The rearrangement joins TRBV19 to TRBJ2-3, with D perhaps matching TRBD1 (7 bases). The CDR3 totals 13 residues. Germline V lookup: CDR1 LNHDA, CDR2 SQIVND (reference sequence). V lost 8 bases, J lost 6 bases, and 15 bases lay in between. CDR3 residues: CASEDRRGDTQYF. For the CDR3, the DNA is TGTGCCAGTGAGGACAGGAGGGGGGATACGCAGTATTTT.

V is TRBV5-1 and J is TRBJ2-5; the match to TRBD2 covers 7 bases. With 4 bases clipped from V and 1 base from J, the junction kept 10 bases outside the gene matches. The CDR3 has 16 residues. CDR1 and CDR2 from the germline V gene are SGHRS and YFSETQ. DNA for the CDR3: TGCGCCAGCAGCATAGCGGGTCCACAGGCCCAAGAGACCCAGTACTTC. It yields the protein CASSIAGPQAQETQYF.

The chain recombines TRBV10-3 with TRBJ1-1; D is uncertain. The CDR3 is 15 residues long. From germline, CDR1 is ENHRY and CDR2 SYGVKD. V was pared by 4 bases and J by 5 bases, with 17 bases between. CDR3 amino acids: CAISGLRGWQTEAFF. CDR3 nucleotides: TGTGCCATCAGTGGATTGCGGGGTTGGCAAACTGAAGCTTTCTTT.

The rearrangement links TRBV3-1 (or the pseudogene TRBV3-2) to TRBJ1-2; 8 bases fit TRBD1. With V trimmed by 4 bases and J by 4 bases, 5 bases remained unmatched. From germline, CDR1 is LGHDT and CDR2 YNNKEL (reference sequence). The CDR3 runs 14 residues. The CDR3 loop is CASSLGTGRYGYTF. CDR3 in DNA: TGTGCCAGCAGCCTCGGGACAGGCCGCTATGGCTACACCTTC.

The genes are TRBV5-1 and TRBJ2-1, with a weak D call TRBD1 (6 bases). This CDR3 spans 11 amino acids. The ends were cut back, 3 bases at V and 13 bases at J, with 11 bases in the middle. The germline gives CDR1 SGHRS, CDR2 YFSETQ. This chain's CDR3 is CASSSTGNQFF. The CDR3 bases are TGCGCCAGCAGCTCAACAGGGAATCAGTTCTTC.

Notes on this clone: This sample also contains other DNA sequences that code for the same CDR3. CDR3 in DNA: TGTGCCAGTTCTAGCGGGGGTAGCTACGAGCAGTACTTC. It codes for CASSSGGSYEQYF. The chain employs TRBV27 and TRBJ2-7; 10 positions agree with TRBD2. After removal of 9 bases from V and 3 bases from J, the junction contained 5 bases not matched to a gene. The germline V gene has CDR1 MNHEY and CDR2 SMNVEV (reference sequence). There are 13 residues in the CDR3.

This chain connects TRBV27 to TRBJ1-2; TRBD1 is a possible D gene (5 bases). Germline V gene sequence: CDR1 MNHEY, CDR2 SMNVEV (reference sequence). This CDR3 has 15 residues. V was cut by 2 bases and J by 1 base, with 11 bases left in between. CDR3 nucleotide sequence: TGTGCCAGCAGTTTAGTTGGAGGACATAACTATGGCTACACCTTC. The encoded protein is CASSLVGGHNYGYTF.

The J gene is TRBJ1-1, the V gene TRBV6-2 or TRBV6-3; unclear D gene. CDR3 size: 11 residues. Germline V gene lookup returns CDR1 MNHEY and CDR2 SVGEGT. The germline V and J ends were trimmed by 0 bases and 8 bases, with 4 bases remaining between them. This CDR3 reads CASSYSREAFF. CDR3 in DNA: TGTGCCAGCAGTTACTCCAGGGAAGCTTTCTTT.

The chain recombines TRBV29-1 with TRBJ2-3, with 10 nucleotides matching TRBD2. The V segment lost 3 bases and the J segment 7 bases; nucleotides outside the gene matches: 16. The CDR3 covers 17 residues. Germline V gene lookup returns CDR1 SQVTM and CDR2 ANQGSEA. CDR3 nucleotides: TGCAGCGTTGAGCAAATATCCAGCGGGGGGGCCTCGTATACGCAGTATTTT. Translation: CSVEQISSGGASYTQYF.

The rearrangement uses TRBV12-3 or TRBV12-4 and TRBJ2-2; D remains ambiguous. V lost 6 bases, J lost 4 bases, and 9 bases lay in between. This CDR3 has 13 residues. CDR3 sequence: CASRITATGELFF. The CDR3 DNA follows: TGTGCCAGCAGAATTACCGCCACCGGGGAGCTGTTTTTT.